This T cell receptor (beta chain) was found in a study of CXCR3-negative and CXCR3-positive naive CD8 T cells (dated by TCRdb to between 2018 and 2020). At the level of the whole study: About 150 million TRB reads were obtained in total, roughly 1.5 +/- 0.3 million reads per library. Data from 11 donors, pooled across two independent experiments, went into the diversity and physicochemical repertoire analyses. TRBV-TRBJ cluster analysis included naive subsets from roughly 5 donors and memory cells from 3 donors.

For each CD8+ T cell subset, flow sorting was done in triplicate, and under 350,000 cells per subset went directly into RLT lysis buffer. To keep memory contaminants out, a stringent definition of naive CD8+ T cells was applied: CD45RO-CCR7+CD27+CD95-. Peripheral blood mononuclear cells were isolated from buffy coats by standard density gradient centrifugation. A FACSAria III was used to flow-sort naive CD8+ T cells into CXCR3-negative and CXCR3-positive populations. Total RNA was extracted from sorted cells using an RNeasy Mini Kit. The CDR3 contains 16 residues, cysteine and phenylalanine counted. The protein alone is recorded here. What the research found in general, with its limitations: TRB CDR3s from CXCR3-positive naive cells showed higher hydrophobicity (lower Kidera factor 4), lower energy, and higher strength and volume indices than CXCR3-negative naive cells. Repertoire diversity was comparably high in both naive subsets but much lower in memory CD8+ T cells. CXCR3 expression partially decreased after cryopreservation, so most assays used freshly isolated PBMCs. Because surface CD5, which has been linked to self-reactivity in mice, was comparable between naive subsets, TCR interaction strength was also inferred from TRB CDR3 physicochemical properties. Within the same donor, TRBV-TRBJ usage looked similar between naive CXCR3-negative and CXCR3-positive cells, but memory cells had distinct patterns.

In regard to this clonotype: What this receptor recognizes is not known.

Data came from a NextSeq 550. The Human TCR Profiling Kit (MiLaboratory) was used to make UMI-labeled 5' RACE TRB cDNA libraries. The full amount of extracted RNA was used for cDNA synthesis, and the full amount of resulting cDNA was used for PCR amplification. Libraries were prepared in parallel with an identical number of PCR cycles. The paper's processing steps were these. About 54,000 +/- 9,700 unique UMI-labeled TRB cDNA molecules per library were extracted with MIGEC and MiXCR, with at least two reads per UMI required. An average of approximately 40,000 +/- 10,000 functional in-frame TRB CDR3 nucleotide clonotypes without stop codons was found per library. After downsampling to 5000 UMI-labeled TRB molecules per sample, diversity metrics such as normalized Shannon-Wiener and Chao1 were calculated in VDJtools. For the central five CDR3 residues, VDJtools calculated physicochemical properties weighted by clonotype size, namely interaction energy, strength, volume and Kidera factor 4. The reads, reprocessed by TCRdb, yield one row per CDR3 protein sequence and no DNA. The V and J calls and clone size come from TCRdb's table, not from the authors' own analysis. This sample's listing comprises under 85,000 distinct CDR3 sequences. Roughly 1.4% of the sample is held by the ten biggest clonotypes.

The specimen sequenced was naive CXCR3- CD8+ T cells from blood. Interpreted using the paper, the cell subset or site label stands for: CD45RO-CCR7+CD27+CD95- naive CD8+ T cells lacking CXCR3 (TNR3-). The source is a human donor in good health. Some clones in this sample may be carry-over from other donors' samples. This chain is built from TRBV12-3 or TRBV12-4 and TRBJ2-3; TCRdb indicates TRBD2, and absent DNA this call remains unverified. The CDR3 in this case is CASSPASGGGTDTQYF.